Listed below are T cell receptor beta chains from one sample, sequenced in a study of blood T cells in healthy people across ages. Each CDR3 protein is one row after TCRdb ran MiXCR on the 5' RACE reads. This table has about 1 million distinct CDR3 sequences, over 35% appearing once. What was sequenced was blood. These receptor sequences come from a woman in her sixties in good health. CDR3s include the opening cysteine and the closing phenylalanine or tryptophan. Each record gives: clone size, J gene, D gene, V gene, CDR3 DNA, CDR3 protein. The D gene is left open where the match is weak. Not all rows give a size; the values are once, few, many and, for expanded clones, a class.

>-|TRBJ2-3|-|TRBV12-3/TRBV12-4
TGTGCCAGCCAGTCAGAAGATACGCAGTATTTT
CASQSEDTQYF
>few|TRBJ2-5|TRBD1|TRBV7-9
TGTGCCAGCAGCCCCGAGGACAGGGGAGAGACCCAGTACTTC
CASSPEDRGETQYF
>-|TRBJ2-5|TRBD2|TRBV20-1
TGCAGTGCTAGAGGGGTTAGCGGGGGCTACCAAGAGACCCAGTACTTC
CSARGVSGGYQETQYF
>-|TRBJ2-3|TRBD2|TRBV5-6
TGTGCCAGCAGCTCAATAGCGGGAGGGTTCGGAGATACGCAGTATTTT
CASSSIAGGFGDTQYF
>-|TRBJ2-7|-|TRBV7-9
TGTGCCAGCAGCTTTTTTGGGGTTAGGGACAACTACGAGCAGTACTTC
CASSFFGVRDNYEQYF
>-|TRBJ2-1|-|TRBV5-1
TGCGCCAGCAGCCAGCAGCTATACAATGAGCAGTTCTTC
CASSQQLYNEQFF
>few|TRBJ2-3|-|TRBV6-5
TGTGCCAGCCGAATTGGGACGTTCCAAGATACGCAGTATTTT
CASRIGTFQDTQYF
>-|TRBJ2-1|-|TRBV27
TGTGCCAGCAATCGGGTGGGCTACAATGAGCAGTTCTTC
CASNRVGYNEQFF
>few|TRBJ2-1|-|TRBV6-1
TGTGCCAGCAGTGAGGCGGTAGCCGAAAACAATGAGCAGTTCTTC
CASSEAVAENNEQFF
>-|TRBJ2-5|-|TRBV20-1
TGCAGTGCTAGAGAGGACTCCCCGGGGACCCAGTACTTC
CSAREDSPGTQYF
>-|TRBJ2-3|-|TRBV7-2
TGTGCCAGCAGTTATAGACCCGGGCCTAGCACAGATACGCAGTATTTT
CASSYRPGPSTDTQYF
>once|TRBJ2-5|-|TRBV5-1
TGCGCCAGCAGCTTTGGGGGGAATGGGGACCAGTACTTC
CASSFGGNGDQYF
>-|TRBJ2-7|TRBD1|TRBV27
TGTGCCAGCAGTTTAGGGTCAGGGGGTTTCGAGCAGTACTTC
CASSLGSGGFEQYF
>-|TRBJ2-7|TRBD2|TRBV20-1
TGCTCCTGGACTAGCAGCTCCTACGAGCAGTACTTC
CSWTSSSYEQYF
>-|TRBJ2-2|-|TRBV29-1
TGCAGCGTTGAGGGCTACACCGGGGAGCTGTTTTTT
CSVEGYTGELFF
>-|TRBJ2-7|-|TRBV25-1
TGTGCCAGGGGGGGATACTACTACGAGCAGTACTTC
CARGGYYYEQYF
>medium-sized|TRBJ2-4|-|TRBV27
TGTGCCAGCAGTTTAACTATAACGGGCCCCCCTCAGTACTTC
CASSLTITGPPQYF
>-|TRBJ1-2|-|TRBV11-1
TGTGCCAGCAGCCTGAAGCCCGAGGGACGCTATGGCTACACCTTC
CASSLKPEGRYGYTF
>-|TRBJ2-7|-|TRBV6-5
TGTGCCAGCAGTTTGTACCCTGCCTACGAGCAGTACTTC
CASSLYPAYEQYF
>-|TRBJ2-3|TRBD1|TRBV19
TGTGCCAGTAGGGATCGACAGGGACCAGATACGCAGTATTTT
CASRDRQGPDTQYF
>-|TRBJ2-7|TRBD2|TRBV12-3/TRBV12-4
TGTGCTAGCGGGGAAAGATCCCTTACCTACGAGCAGTACTTC
CASGERSLTYEQYF
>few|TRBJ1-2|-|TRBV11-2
TGTGCCAGCAGCTTAGGCCGGGACGGGAGGAGGGACCCCCATAACTATGGCTACACCTTC
CASSLGRDGRRDPHNYGYTF
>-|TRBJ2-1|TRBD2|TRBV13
TGTGCCAGCAGCTTGGCCCCACTAGCGGGCTCCTACAATGAGCAGTTCTTC
CASSLAPLAGSYNEQFF
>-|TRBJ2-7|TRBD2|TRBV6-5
TGTGCCAGCAGTTACGGGCGGGAGGCCAACGAGCAGTACTTC
CASSYGREANEQYF
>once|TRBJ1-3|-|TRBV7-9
TGTGCCAGCAGCTTAAACTCAATCTCTGGAAACACCATATATTTT
CASSLNSISGNTIYF
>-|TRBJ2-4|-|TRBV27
TGTGCCAGCAGTTTTGTTTTGGGGAGGAGGTACTTC
CASSFVLGRRYF
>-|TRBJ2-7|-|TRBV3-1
TGTGCCAGCAGCCAAGAGACAGCTAACAATGAGCAGTACTTC
CASSQETANNEQYF
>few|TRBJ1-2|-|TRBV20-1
TGCAGTGCTAGAGATGGGGGCCGACTGGGTAACTATGGCTACACCTTC
CSARDGGRLGNYGYTF
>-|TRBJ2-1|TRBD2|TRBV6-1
TGTGCCAGCAGAGGGACTAGCTATGAGCAGTTCTTC
CASRGTSYEQFF